The 5 T cell receptor beta chains below all came from one sample that was sequenced in a study of T-cell reconstitution after alpha-beta-depleted transplantation in children (dated by TCRdb to the mid-2010s). The library was obtained by PCR. The run used an Illumina HiSeq 2500. TCR libraries were prepared with molecular barcoding, using unique molecular identifiers to normalize TCRbeta repertoire quantification. TCRdb reprocessed the public reads (quality trimming at Q25 with fastp, clone calling with MiXCR) and kept in-frame beta chains. Rows are unified per CDR3 protein, each entry keeping the most common DNA and genes. The sample table contains hundreds of thousands of distinct CDR3 sequences; only one count was recorded for roughly 15% of them. Just over 40% of the sample rests with the top ten. The sample's treatment or condition, from its label and the paper: allogeneic hematopoietic cell transplantation with graft depleted of TCRalphabeta T cells and CD19 B cells.

The starting material was PBMCs, mostly from graft donor cells, obtained 360 days after TCRalphabeta/CD19-depleted stem cell transplant. Receptors were obtained from a male patient under 10 years old who had a stem cell transplant for acute lymphoblastic leukemia, so the T cells may come from the graft donor.

The V call is TRBV11-2, the J call TRBJ2-1; D is perhaps TRBD2 (6 bases). Germline V gene lookup returns CDR1 SGHAT and CDR2 FQNNGV. This CDR3 is built from 13 residues. The V gene lost 4 bases and the J gene lost 7 bases, with 11 bases spanning the gap. The CDR3 DNA is TGTGCCAGCAGCTGGAGGGTTGGGAATGAGCAGTTCTTC. The encoded protein is CASSWRVGNEQFF.

This clonotype was counted ten times or more. The chain employs TRBV28 and TRBJ2-5; TRBD2 aligns across 13 bases. CDR3 length equals 16 residues. Germline V gene data show CDR1 as MDHEN and CDR2 as SYDVKM. After removal of 4 bases from V and 2 bases from J, the junction contained 4 bases not matched to a gene. This chain's CDR3 is CASSSSTSGRQETQYF. In DNA, the CDR3 is TGTGCCAGCAGTTCCTCGACTAGCGGGAGGCAAGAGACCCAGTACTTC.

The table lists this clonotype with a few counts. The chain carries TRBV11-1 and TRBJ2-1; TRBD2 matches at 15 bases. CDR1 and CDR2 from the germline V gene are SGHAT and FQDESV (reference sequence). CDR3 size: 19 residues. The junction had 5 bases not matched to a gene; V was cut back by 0 bases and J by 2 bases. CDR3 loop: CASSLAGLAGGPTYNEQFF. The CDR3 region has the DNA TGTGCCAGCAGCTTAGCCGGACTAGCGGGAGGGCCAACCTACAATGAGCAGTTCTTC. Full variable domain (missing parts from reference TRBV11-1 and TRBJ2-1): EAEVAQSPRYKITEKSQAVAFWCDPISGHATLYWYRQILGQGPELLVQFQDESVVDDSQLPKDRFSAERLKGVDSTLKIQPAELGDSAMYLCASSLAGLAGGPTYNEQFFGPGTRLTVL.

This chain uses TRBV14 with TRBJ2-7, with D perhaps matching TRBD1 or TRBD2 (7 bases each). CDR3 size: 21 residues. The ends were cut back, 4 bases at V and 1 base at J, with 32 bases in the middle. The germline gives CDR1 SGHDN, CDR2 FVKESK. CDR3: CASSLSPRDYRGRGYSYEQYF. Written as DNA, the CDR3 is TGTGCCAGCAGCCTGTCTCCCCGGGACTACAGGGGAAGGGGGTATTCCTACGAGCAGTACTTC.

This clonotype has at least ten counts. The chain has TRBV7-9 and TRBJ2-1; D is uncertain. The CDR3 extends over 14 amino acids. V was cut by 1 base and J by 4 bases, with 8 bases left in between. Germline values: CDR1 SEHNR, CDR2 FQNEAQ (reference sequence). The CDR3 coding sequence is TGTGCCAGCAGCTTAGTGATCGGGTACAATGAGCAGTTCTTC. It specifies CASSLVIGYNEQFF.